These T cell receptor beta chains were read from a single sample in a study of early T cells in non-severe SARS-CoV-2 infection. TCRdb re-analysed the 5' RACE reads in MiXCR, keeping a single row per CDR3 protein. The data show 26,000 or so distinct CDR3 sequences, 4.6% seen once. The specimen comprised whole blood, sampled at baseline. Receptor source: an adult who was a healthcare worker with PCR-confirmed SARS-CoV-2 infection or an uninfected control (not recorded which). CDR3s include the opening cysteine and the closing phenylalanine or tryptophan. The D gene is left open where the match is weak. Only some rows state a clone size, as once, few, many or a class for expanded clones.

d_call clone_size j_call v_call cdr3_aa cdr3_nt
NA many TRBJ2-3 TRBV6-1 CASRGEGTDTQYF TGTGCCAGCCGGGGAGAAGGCACAGATACGCAGTATTTT
NA many TRBJ2-3 TRBV28 CASSLGGGRTDTQYF TGTGCCAGCAGTCTCGGCGGGGGCCGCACAGATACGCAGTATTTT
NA few TRBJ1-1 TRBV29-1 CSVEGRGTQGYTEAFF TGCAGCGTTGAGGGTCGGGGGACACAGGGATACACTGAAGCTTTCTTT
NA many TRBJ2-3 TRBV4-3 CASSQDWADTQYF TGCGCCAGCAGCCAAGATTGGGCAGATACGCAGTATTTT
TRBD1 NA TRBJ2-7 TRBV29-1 CSALTGGYEQYF TGCAGCGCCCTCACAGGGGGCTACGAGCAGTACTTC
NA many TRBJ1-5 TRBV12-3/TRBV12-4 CASSRSGGQPQHF TGTGCCAGCAGCCGTTCGGGCGGTCAGCCCCAGCATTTT
NA many TRBJ2-6 TRBV19 CASSPGRGSTSGANVLTF TGTGCCAGTAGTCCGGGCAGGGGCTCAACCTCTGGGGCCAACGTCCTGACTTTC
NA many TRBJ2-7 TRBV11-2 CASSLLTEIHEQYF TGTGCCAGCAGCTTATTGACGGAAATTCACGAGCAGTACTTC
TRBD2 many TRBJ2-3 TRBV4-2 CASSLGLAGLQGEDTQYF TGTGCCAGCAGCCTCGGACTAGCGGGGCTTCAAGGGGAAGATACGCAGTATTTT
NA NA TRBJ2-6 TRBV24-1 CPTSEKTGNSGANVLTF TGTCCCACCAGTGAGAAAACAGGGAACTCTGGGGCCAACGTCCTGACTTTC
TRBD1 NA TRBJ2-6 TRBV7-3 CASSLFPMGTGTSGANVLTF TGTGCCAGCAGCTTATTCCCCATGGGGACAGGGACCTCTGGGGCCAACGTCCTGACTTTC
NA many TRBJ2-2 TRBV27 CASSFYTGELFF TGTGCCAGCAGTTTTTACACCGGGGAGCTGTTTTTT
NA many TRBJ2-2 TRBV5-1 CASSLAGQDANTGELFF TGCGCCAGCAGCTTGGCGGGTCAGGACGCGAACACCGGGGAGCTGTTTTTT
TRBD1 NA TRBJ2-7 TRBV7-3 CASSSYAGTGFGEQYF TGTGCCAGCAGCTCTTACGCCGGGACAGGGTTCGGCGAGCAGTACTTC
NA many TRBJ2-3 TRBV5-1 CASSLGASSSTDTQYF TGCGCCAGCAGCTTGGGGGCTAGCAGTAGCACAGATACGCAGTATTTT
NA many TRBJ1-1 TRBV12-3/TRBV12-4 CASSFGGVRNTEAFF TGTGCCAGCAGTTTCGGGGGGGTACGGAACACTGAAGCTTTCTTT
NA many TRBJ1-1 TRBV7-3 CASSLGMNTEAFF TGTGCCAGCAGCTTAGGTATGAACACTGAAGCTTTCTTT
TRBD2 many TRBJ2-1 TRBV12-3/TRBV12-4 CASIPGLAGTEQFF TGTGCCAGCATTCCGGGACTAGCGGGGACTGAGCAGTTCTTC
NA many TRBJ2-1 TRBV4-2 CASSQVNGQSNNEQFF TGTGCCAGCAGCCAAGTAAACGGACAGTCAAACAATGAGCAGTTCTTC
TRBD1 many TRBJ1-5 TRBV4-1 CASSPAGQGARNQPQHF TGCGCCAGCAGCCCAGCGGGACAGGGGGCCCGGAATCAGCCCCAGCATTTT
NA many TRBJ1-5 TRBV7-2 CASSSGVAGSGNQPQHF TGTGCCAGCAGCTCCGGGGTGGCAGGGTCGGGCAATCAGCCCCAGCATTTT
TRBD1 many TRBJ1-3 TRBV20-1 CSVAQGVGNTIYF TGCAGTGTTGCACAGGGGGTTGGAAACACCATATATTTT
TRBD2 many TRBJ2-2 TRBV12-3/TRBV12-4 CASSRTSGRGTGELFF TGTGCCAGCAGCCGGACTAGCGGGAGGGGCACCGGGGAGCTGTTTTTT
NA many TRBJ2-5 TRBV11-2 CASSLLETQYF TGTGCCAGCAGCCTACTAGAGACCCAGTACTTC
TRBD2 few TRBJ2-1 TRBV28 CASSFGLAAYHEQFF TGTGCCAGCAGTTTCGGACTAGCGGCCTATCACGAGCAGTTCTTC
NA many TRBJ2-5 TRBV11-2 CASSPLRGNGKETQYF TGTGCCAGCAGCCCCCTAAGAGGGAACGGCAAAGAGACCCAGTACTTC
TRBD2 many TRBJ2-1 TRBV3-1 CASSQDQLAGGLYNEQFF TGTGCCAGCAGCCAGGATCAATTAGCGGGAGGCCTTTACAATGAGCAGTTCTTC
TRBD2 many TRBJ2-1 TRBV7-8 CASSLALWASGSINEQFF TGTGCCAGCAGCTTAGCGCTCTGGGCTAGCGGGAGTATAAATGAGCAGTTCTTC
TRBD1 many TRBJ1-2 TRBV6-6 CASSLGGDYGYTF TGTGCCAGCAGTTTAGGGGGCGACTATGGCTACACCTTC
TRBD1 NA TRBJ2-7 TRBV28 CASSTAGGATYEQYF TGTGCCAGCAGCACCGCAGGGGGCGCTACCTACGAGCAGTACTTC
NA few TRBJ1-1 TRBV6-2/TRBV6-3 CASSYFGNTEAFF TGTGCCAGCAGTTACTTTGGGAACACTGAAGCTTTCTTT